This T cell receptor (beta chain) was identified during a study of T cell responses to AZD1222 COVID-19 vaccine. Pooling was applied to second doses at about 4 or about 12 weeks. The germline V gene has CDR1 LGHNA and CDR2 YSLEER. Trimming left V 1 base short and J 0 bases short, with 10 bases between. The CDR3 sequence is 16 residues long. The sample holds a few counts of this clone. The antigen is not known. General study points: Spike-wide coverage was observed for vaccine-associated CD4 TCRs, with dominant responses at 160-218 and 743-854. Recipients of two AZD1222 doses showed rising Spike-specific TCR breadth and depth.

The assay was immunoSEQ multiplex PCR, and TCRdb's table has in-frame clones only and misses some. The data contain about 85,000 clones, around 93% of them singletons. This TCR was recovered from an adult who received the AZD1222 COVID-19 vaccine. The chain carries TRBV4-3 and TRBJ2-4; D may be TRBD2 (6 bases). The material was peripheral blood, obtained 28 days after the second AZD1222 dose. The DNA of the CDR3 is TGCGCCAGCAGCCAAGGGAGGGATATAGCCAAAAACATTCAGTACTTC. Translated, it gives CASSQGRDIAKNIQYF.